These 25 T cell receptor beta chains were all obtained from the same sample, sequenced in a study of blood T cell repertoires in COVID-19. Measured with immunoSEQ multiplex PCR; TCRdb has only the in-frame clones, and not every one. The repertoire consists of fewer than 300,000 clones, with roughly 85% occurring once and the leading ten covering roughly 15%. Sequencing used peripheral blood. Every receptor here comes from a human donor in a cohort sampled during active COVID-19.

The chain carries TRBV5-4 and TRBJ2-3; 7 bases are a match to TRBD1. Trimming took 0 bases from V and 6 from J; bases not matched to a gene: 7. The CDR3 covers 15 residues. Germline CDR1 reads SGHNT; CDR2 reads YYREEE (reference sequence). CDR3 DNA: TGTGCCAGCAGCTTGGTGGCAGGGGGTAGGGATACGCAGTATTTT. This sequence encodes CASSLVAGGRDTQYF. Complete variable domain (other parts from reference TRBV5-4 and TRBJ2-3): ETGVTQSPTHLIKTRGQQVTLRCSSQSGHNTVSWYQQALGQGPQFIFQYYREEENGRGNFPPRFSGLQFPNYSSELNVNALELDDSALYLCASSLVAGGRDTQYFGPGTRLTVL.

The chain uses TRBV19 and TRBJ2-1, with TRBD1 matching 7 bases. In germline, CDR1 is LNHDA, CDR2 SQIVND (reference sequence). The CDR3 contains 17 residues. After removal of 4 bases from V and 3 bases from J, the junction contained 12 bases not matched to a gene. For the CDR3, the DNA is TGTGCCAGTAGTACCCCGGGACAGCCTTCGCTCTACAATGAGCAGTTCTTC. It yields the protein CASSTPGQPSLYNEQFF. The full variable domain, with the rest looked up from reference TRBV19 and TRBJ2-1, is DGGITQSPKYLFRKEGQNVTLSCEQNLNHDAMYWYRQDPGQGLRLIYYSQIVNDFQKGDIAEGYSVSREKKESFPLTVTSAQKNPTAFYLCASSTPGQPSLYNEQFFGPGTRLTVL.

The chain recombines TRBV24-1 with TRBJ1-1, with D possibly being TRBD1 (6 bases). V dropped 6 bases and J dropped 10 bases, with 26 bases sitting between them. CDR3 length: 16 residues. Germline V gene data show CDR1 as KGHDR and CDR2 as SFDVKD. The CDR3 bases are TGTGCCACCAGTTCTCGCTCCTCAACCGGGACACAAGGAGCTTTCTTT. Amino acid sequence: CATSSRSSTGTQGAFF.

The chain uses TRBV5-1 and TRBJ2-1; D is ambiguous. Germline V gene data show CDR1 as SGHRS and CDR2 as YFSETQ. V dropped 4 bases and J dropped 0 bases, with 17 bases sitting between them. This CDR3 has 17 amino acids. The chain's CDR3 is CASSPQAALSSYNEQFF. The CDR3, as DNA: TGCGCCAGCAGCCCGCAAGCTGCATTAAGCTCCTACAATGAGCAGTTCTTC.

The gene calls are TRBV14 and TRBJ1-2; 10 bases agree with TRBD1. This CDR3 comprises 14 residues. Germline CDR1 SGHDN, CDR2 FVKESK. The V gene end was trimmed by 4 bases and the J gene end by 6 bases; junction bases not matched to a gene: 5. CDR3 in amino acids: CASSRDRGRNGYTF. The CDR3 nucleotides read TGTGCCAGCAGCCGGGACAGGGGAAGGAATGGCTACACCTTC.

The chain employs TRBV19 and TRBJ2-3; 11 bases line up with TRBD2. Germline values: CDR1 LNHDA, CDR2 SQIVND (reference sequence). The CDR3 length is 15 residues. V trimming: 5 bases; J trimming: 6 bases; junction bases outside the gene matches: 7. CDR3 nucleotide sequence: TGTGCCAGTAGTGTACTAGCGGGAGCAGGTGATACGCAGTATTTT. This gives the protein CASSVLAGAGDTQYF.

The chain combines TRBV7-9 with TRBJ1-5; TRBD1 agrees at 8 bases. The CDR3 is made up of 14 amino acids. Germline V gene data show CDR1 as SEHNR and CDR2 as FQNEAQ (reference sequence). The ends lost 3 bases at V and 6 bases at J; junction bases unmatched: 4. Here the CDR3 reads CASSFGQGSQPQHF. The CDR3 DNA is TGTGCCAGCAGCTTCGGACAGGGTAGTCAGCCCCAGCATTTT.

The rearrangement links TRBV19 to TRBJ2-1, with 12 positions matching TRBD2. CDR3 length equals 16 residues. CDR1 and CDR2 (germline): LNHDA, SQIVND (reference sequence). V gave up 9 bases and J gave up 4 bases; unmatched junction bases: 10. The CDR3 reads CASRGPSGRVYNEQFF. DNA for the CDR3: TGTGCCAGCCGTGGACCTAGCGGGAGGGTATACAATGAGCAGTTCTTC.

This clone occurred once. The CDR3 region is CASSSAGGSNEKLFF. CDR3 DNA sequence: TGTGCCAGCTCATCGGCAGGGGGGTCGAATGAAAAACTGTTTTTT. V usage is TRBV18 and J usage is TRBJ1-4, with 7 bases that match TRBD1. With V trimmed by 5 bases and J by 5 bases, 8 bases remained unmatched. This CDR3 spans 15 amino acids. The germline CDR1 and CDR2 sequences are KGHSH and LQKENI.

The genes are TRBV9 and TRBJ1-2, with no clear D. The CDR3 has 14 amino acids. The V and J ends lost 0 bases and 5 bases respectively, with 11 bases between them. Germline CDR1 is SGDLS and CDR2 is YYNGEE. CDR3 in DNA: TGTGCCAGCAGCGTAGGGGGAGGGTTATATGGCTACACCTTC. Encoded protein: CASSVGGGLYGYTF.

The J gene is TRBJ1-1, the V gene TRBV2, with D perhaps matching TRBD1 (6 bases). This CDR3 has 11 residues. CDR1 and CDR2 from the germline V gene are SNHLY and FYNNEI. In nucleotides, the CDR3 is TGTGCAGAGAGCAGGGGCTACGTAGCTTTCTTT. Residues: CAESRGYVAFF.

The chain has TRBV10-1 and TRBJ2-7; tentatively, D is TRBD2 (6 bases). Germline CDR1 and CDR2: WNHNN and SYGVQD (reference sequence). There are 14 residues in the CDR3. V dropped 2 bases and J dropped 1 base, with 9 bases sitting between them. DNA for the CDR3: TGCGCCAGCAGTGAGGAGCGGGCGTCCTACGAGCAGTACTTC. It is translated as CASSEERASYEQYF.

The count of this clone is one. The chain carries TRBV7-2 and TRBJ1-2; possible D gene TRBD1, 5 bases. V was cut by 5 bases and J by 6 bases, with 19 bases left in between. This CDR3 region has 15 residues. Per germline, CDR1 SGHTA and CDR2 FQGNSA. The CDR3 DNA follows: TGTGCCAGCAGCCCAGAGGGGATGGACTACGATGGCTACACCTTC. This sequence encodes CASSPEGMDYDGYTF. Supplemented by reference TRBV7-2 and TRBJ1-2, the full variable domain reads GAGVSQSPSNKVTEKGKDVELRCDPISGHTALYWYRQSLGQGLEFLIYFQGNSAPDKSGLPSDRFSAERTGGSVSTLTIQRTQQEDSAVYLCASSPEGMDYDGYTFGSGTRLTVV.

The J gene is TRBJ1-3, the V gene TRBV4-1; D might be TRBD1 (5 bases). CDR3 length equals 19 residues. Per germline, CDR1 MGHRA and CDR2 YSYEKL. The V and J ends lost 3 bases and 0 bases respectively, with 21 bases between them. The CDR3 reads CASSHSAGASGDSGNTIYF. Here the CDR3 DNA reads TGCGCCAGCAGCCATTCCGCTGGGGCCTCCGGCGACTCTGGAAACACCATATATTTT.

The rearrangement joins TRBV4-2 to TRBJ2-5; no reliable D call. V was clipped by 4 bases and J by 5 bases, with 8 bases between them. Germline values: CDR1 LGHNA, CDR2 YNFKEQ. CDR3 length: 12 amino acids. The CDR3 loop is CASSLPSETQYF. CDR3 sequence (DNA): TGTGCCAGCAGCCTTCCGTCGGAGACCCAGTACTTC.

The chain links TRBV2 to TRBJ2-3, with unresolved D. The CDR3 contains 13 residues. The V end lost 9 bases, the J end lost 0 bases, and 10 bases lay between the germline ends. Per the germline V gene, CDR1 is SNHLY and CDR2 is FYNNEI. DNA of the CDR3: TGTGCCAGTGCTGTGGCTAGCACAGATACGCAGTATTTT. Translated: CASAVASTDTQYF. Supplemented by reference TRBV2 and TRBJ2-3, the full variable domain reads EPEVTQTPSHQVTQMGQEVILRCVPISNHLYFYWYRQILGQKVEFLVSFYNNEISEKSEIFDDQFSVERPDGSNFTLKIRSTKLEDSAMYFCASAVASTDTQYFGPGTRLTVL.

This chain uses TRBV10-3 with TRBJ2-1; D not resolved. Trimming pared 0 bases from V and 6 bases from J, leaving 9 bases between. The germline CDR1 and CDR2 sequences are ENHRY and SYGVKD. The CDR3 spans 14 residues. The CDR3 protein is CAISESNGVNEQFF. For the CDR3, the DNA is TGTGCCATCAGTGAGTCTAACGGAGTCAATGAGCAGTTCTTC.

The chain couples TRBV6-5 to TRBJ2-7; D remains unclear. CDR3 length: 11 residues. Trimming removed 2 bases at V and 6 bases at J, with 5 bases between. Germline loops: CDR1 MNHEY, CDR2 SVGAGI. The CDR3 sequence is CASSYLREQYF. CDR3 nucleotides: TGTGCCAGCAGTTACCTACGCGAGCAGTACTTC.

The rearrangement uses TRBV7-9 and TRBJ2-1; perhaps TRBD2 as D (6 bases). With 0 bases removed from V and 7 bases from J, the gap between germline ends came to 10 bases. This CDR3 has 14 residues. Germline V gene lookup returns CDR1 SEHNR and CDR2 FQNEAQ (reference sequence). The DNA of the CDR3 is TGTGCCAGCAGCTTAGCGAGTCGGGGGAATGAGCAGTTCTTC. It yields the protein CASSLASRGNEQFF.

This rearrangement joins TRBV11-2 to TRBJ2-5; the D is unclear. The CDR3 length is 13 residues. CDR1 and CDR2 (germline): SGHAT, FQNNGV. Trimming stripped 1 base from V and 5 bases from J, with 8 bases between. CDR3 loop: CASSLALVETQYF. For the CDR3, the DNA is TGTGCCAGCAGCTTAGCCTTAGTGGAGACCCAGTACTTC.

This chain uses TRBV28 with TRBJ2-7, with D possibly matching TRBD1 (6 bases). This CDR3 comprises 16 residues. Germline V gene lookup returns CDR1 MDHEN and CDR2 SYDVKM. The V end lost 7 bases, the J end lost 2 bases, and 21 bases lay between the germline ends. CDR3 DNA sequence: TGTGCCAGCAAGGCTCGGTCCCGGGACACACCCTACGAGCAGTACTTC. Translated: CASKARSRDTPYEQYF.

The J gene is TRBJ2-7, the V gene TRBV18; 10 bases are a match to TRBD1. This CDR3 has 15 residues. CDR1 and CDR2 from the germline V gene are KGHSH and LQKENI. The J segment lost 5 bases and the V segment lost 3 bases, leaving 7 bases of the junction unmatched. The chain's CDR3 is CASSPSRDRGNEQYF. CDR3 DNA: TGTGCCAGCTCACCGAGCCGGGACAGGGGTAACGAGCAGTACTTC.

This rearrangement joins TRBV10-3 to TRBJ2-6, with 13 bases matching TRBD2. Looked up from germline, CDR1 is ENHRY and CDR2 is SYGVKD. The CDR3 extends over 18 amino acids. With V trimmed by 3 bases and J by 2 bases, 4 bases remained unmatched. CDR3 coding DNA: TGTGCCATCAGTGACCCCGGACTAGCGGGGGCTGGGGCCAACGTCCTGACTTTC. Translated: CAISDPGLAGAGANVLTF.

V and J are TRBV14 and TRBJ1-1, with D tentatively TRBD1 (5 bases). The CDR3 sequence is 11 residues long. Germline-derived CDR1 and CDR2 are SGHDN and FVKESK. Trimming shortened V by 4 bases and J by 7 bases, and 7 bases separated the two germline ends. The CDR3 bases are TGTGCCAGCAGCCCTGGACATGAAGCTTTCTTT. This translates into CASSPGHEAFF. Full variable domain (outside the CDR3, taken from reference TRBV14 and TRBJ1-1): EAGVTQFPSHSVIEKGQTVTLRCDPISGHDNLYWYRRVMGKEIKFLLHFVKESKQDESGMPNNRFLAERTGGTYSTLKVQPAELEDSGVYFCASSPGHEAFFGQGTRLTVV.

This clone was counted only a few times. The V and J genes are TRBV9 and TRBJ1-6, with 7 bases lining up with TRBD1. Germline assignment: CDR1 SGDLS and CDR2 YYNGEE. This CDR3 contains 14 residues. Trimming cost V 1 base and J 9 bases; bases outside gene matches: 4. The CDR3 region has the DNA TGTGCCAGCAGCGTATCAGGGGGTATTTCACCCCTCCACTTT. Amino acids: CASSVSGGISPLHF.